The sequence of this TCR beta chain was determined in a study of graft-versus-host responses after intestinal transplantation. TCRdb's copy holds only in-frame clones and misses some; the assay was immunoSEQ multiplex PCR. The sample contains tens of thousands of clones, around 90% of which appear only once. The graft tissue was processed, and this released both intraepithelial and lamina propria lymphocytes. CDR3 length equals 15 residues. Germline assignment: CDR1 MNHNS and CDR2 SASEGT. With V trimmed by 6 bases and J by 3 bases, 9 bases remained unmatched. The chain recombines TRBV6-1 with TRBJ2-3; 7 bases agree with TRBD2. The sequence was obtained from a human patient who received an intestinal transplant, so some T cells may come from the graft donor. This sample comprised ileum tissue, obtained 200 to 210 days after intestinal transplant. In DNA, the CDR3 is TGTGCCAGCAGGGGAGGGAGCGGTATTACAGATACGCAGTATTTT. Its protein product is CASRGGSGITDTQYF.